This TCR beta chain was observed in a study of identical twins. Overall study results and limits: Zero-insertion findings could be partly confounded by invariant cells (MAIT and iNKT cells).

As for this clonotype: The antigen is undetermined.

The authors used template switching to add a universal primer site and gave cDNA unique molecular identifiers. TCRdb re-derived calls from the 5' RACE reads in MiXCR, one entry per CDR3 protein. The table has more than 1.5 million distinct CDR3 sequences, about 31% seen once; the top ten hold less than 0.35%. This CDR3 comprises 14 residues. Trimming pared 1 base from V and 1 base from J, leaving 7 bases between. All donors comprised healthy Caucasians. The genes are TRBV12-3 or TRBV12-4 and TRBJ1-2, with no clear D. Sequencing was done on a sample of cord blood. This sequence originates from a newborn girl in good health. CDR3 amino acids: CASSLVALNYGYTF. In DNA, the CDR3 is TGTGCCAGCAGTTTAGTGGCCCTTAACTATGGCTACACCTTC.